This record looks at one T cell receptor beta chain sequence and its context. Its specificity is unknown. Time point of the sample: blood 2 weeks post-SBRT. Treatment in this sample: 15 Gy SBRT to primary tumor, nephrectomy 4 weeks later. Blood was sampled at baseline, 2 weeks and 4 weeks after SBRT. The CDR3 sequence is 14 residues long. Germline V gives CDR1 MNHEY, CDR2 SMNVEV (reference sequence). The V end was cut by 4 bases, the J end by 0 bases, with 8 bases between. This specimen comes from a study of radiation and T cells in renal cell carcinoma. In the study overall: Nephrectomy followed 15 Gy stereotactic body radiation by 4 weeks.

Regarding the study as a whole: In blood, top tumor clones expanded by 2 weeks, shrinking by 4. Without pretreatment biopsies, baseline tumor clonotype presence was undetermined.

Measured with immunoSEQ multiplex PCR; TCRdb has only the in-frame clones, and not every one. The sample consists of about 47,000 clones, approximately 80% of them appearing once. The TCR originated in a woman aged 70-85 years with renal cell carcinoma. The starting material was blood, obtained from a patient whose treatment included radiotherapy and nephrectomy. V and J are TRBV27 and TRBJ2-3; TRBD2 is a possible D gene (6 bases). CDR3 residues: CASSWGDSTDTQYF. Here the CDR3 DNA reads TGTGCCAGCAGTTGGGGGGATAGCACAGATACGCAGTATTTT.